A selection of T cell receptor beta chains follows, all from one sample in a study of T cells after posttransplantation cyclophosphamide. Libraries were prepared by immunoSEQ multiplex PCR; TCRdb keeps only in-frame clonotypes and omits some of them. The sample contains about 32,000 clones, around nine tenths of which appear only once. The sequencing input was PBMCs. The receptor set was obtained from a woman aged 40 to 50 with a blood cancer, CMV-positive, and with a related stem cell donor. Both conserved end residues are trimmed from each CDR3. Rows may omit the clone size; those that give it use once, few, many or a size class.

cdr3_length,j_call,v_call,clone_size,cdr3_aa
14,TRBJ2-1,TRBV4-3,NA,ASSSSLAGAYNEQF
13,TRBJ1-6,TRBV27,NA,ASTRNRDGRSPLH
11,TRBJ2-7,TRBV6-5,few,ASNRRSSYEQY
11,TRBJ1-1,TRBV19,NA,ASSIRVDTEAF
14,TRBJ2-1,TRBV6-1,NA,ASSATSGGFYNEQF
16,TRBJ2-5,TRBV7-9,NA,ASSDPSSGLVWEETQY
14,TRBJ1-1,TRBV7-9,few,ASSSPGRGRNTEAF
12,TRBJ1-1,TRBV7-9,NA,ASSSPDKNTEAF
14,TRBJ2-3,TRBV15,NA,ATVHTRSAGGILQY
13,TRBJ2-1,TRBV10-1,NA,ASSDPGTGGNEQF
12,TRBJ2-7,TRBV7-9,few,ASSPSGGPYEQY
10,TRBJ2-5,TRBV18,NA,ASSPSGETQY
14,TRBJ1-6,TRBV28,NA,ASNEAGGLNNSPLH
11,TRBJ2-1,TRBV7-3,few,ASSITSYGEQF
13,TRBJ2-7,TRBV4-1,NA,ASSQPASGDYEQY
13,TRBJ1-2,TRBV10-3,NA,AISDEIELHEGYT
17,TRBJ2-2,TRBV9,once,ASSVDAGTSGGGTGELF
14,TRBJ1-5,TRBV4-1,NA,ASSPRQGLTNQPQH
14,TRBJ2-5,TRBV10-3,NA,AISESVGQVDATQY
9,TRBJ2-3,TRBV10-3,NA,AIRGADTQY
12,TRBJ1-2,TRBV5-1,NA,ASSLQGASYGYT
11,TRBJ2-7,TRBV18,NA,ASSTGKDYEQY
15,TRBJ2-1,TRBV5-6,NA,ASSLEVLGLADNEQF
12,TRBJ2-7,TRBV18,NA,ASSPGTGSYEQY
14,TRBJ2-2,TRBV7-2,NA,ASSPGLAAYTGELF
12,TRBJ1-4,TRBV2,NA,ASSDRGNNEKLF
12,TRBJ1-1,TRBV5-8,NA,ASSLLDSSTEAF
14,TRBJ2-7,TRBV5-6,NA,ASSPNTGGATYEQY
14,TRBJ2-5,TRBV11-2,once,ASRGLAGARGETQY
10,TRBJ1-5,TRBV29-1,NA,IRDRANQPQH
15,TRBJ2-3,TRBV19,NA,ASSTHNLREIRQGQY
10,TRBJ2-1,TRBV27,NA,ACAGLANEQF
11,TRBJ1-1,TRBV19,NA,ASSSLLQGEAF
13,TRBJ1-1,TRBV27,NA,ASSYAGTAYTEAF
13,TRBJ1-2,TRBV7-9,NA,ASSWAETVTYGYT
13,TRBJ1-5,TRBV6-5,NA,ASRSTAFSNQPQH
12,TRBJ1-5,TRBV6-5,NA,ASSPQRVNQPQH
15,TRBJ2-3,TRBV7-9,NA,ASSLVLQGRSTDTQY
12,TRBJ2-3,TRBV2,NA,ASASGGAADTQY
13,TRBJ2-2,TRBV7-6,NA,ASSLAGGNTGELF
11,TRBJ1-1,TRBV4-1,NA,ASSLTGLSEAF
13,TRBJ2-2,TRBV5-1,NA,ASSLGAGNTGELF
11,TRBJ1-1,TRBV2,once,ASIIDRVTEAF
13,TRBJ2-7,TRBV7-2,NA,ASSFGGGGTYEQY
16,TRBJ2-3,TRBV7-3,NA,ASSFGASGGTSTDTQY
12,TRBJ1-4,TRBV6-5,NA,ASSMRGEGEKLF